This is a list of T cell receptor beta chains from one sample in a study of T cells after yellow fever vaccination. Via MiXCR, TCRdb re-called the 5' RACE reads, giving one row per CDR3 protein. The sample lists more than 90,000 distinct CDR3 sequences, under 9% occurring once. The sequencing used CD8+ T cells sorted from PBMCs, collected 45 days after the yellow fever booster vaccination. These receptors all stem from a man younger than 45 who received the YFV17D yellow fever vaccine. Each CDR3 is given with its conserved first and last residue. A D gene is named only where the DNA matches it firmly. The size of a clone is reported for some rows only, either as once, few or many, or as a class for expanded clones.

v_gene: TRBV2; j_gene: TRBJ1-1; abundance: few; d_gene: -; CDR3aa: CASSLFGEAFF; CDR3nt: TGTGCCAGCAGTTTATTTGGTGAAGCTTTCTTT
v_gene: TRBV11-1; j_gene: TRBJ2-1; abundance: many; d_gene: -; CDR3aa: CASSGRLGQISSYNEQFF; CDR3nt: TGTGCCAGCAGCGGGCGACTAGGACAGATAAGCTCCTACAATGAGCAGTTCTTC
v_gene: TRBV7-2; j_gene: TRBJ2-1; abundance: few; d_gene: -; CDR3aa: CASSFISGPDNEQFF; CDR3nt: TGTGCCAGCAGCTTTATAAGCGGGCCTGACAATGAGCAGTTCTTC
v_gene: TRBV20-1; j_gene: TRBJ2-3; abundance: many; d_gene: TRBD2; CDR3aa: CSAYLGLAGGDTQYF; CDR3nt: TGCAGTGCCTATCTAGGACTAGCGGGAGGAGATACGCAGTATTTT
v_gene: TRBV7-2; j_gene: TRBJ2-3; abundance: many; d_gene: -; CDR3aa: CASSFISSTDTQYF; CDR3nt: TGTGCCAGCAGCTTTATCAGTAGCACAGATACGCAGTATTTT
v_gene: TRBV5-8; j_gene: TRBJ2-7; abundance: -; d_gene: -; CDR3aa: CASSDGLSGYSSYEQYF; CDR3nt: TGTGCCAGCAGCGACGGATTAAGCGGTTACAGCTCCTACGAGCAGTACTTC
v_gene: TRBV12-3/TRBV12-4; j_gene: TRBJ2-2; abundance: few; d_gene: -; CDR3aa: CASSFPGINTGELFF; CDR3nt: TGTGCCAGCAGTTTTCCCGGGATCAACACCGGGGAGCTGTTTTTT
v_gene: TRBV9; j_gene: TRBJ1-5; abundance: -; d_gene: -; CDR3aa: CASSLGGDNQPQHF; CDR3nt: TGTGCCAGCAGCCTAGGGGGGGATAATCAGCCCCAGCATTTT
v_gene: TRBV18; j_gene: TRBJ2-7; abundance: many; d_gene: TRBD2; CDR3aa: CASSPSGTSYEQYF; CDR3nt: TGTGCCAGCTCACCCAGCGGGACTTCATACGAGCAGTACTTC
v_gene: TRBV28; j_gene: TRBJ2-1; abundance: many; d_gene: -; CDR3aa: CASSLVLSLYNEQFF; CDR3nt: TGTGCCAGCAGTTTGGTACTGTCGCTCTACAATGAGCAGTTCTTC
v_gene: TRBV6-1; j_gene: TRBJ2-5; abundance: -; d_gene: TRBD2; CDR3aa: CASSALAGETQYF; CDR3nt: TGTGCCAGCAGTGCACTAGCGGGGGAGACCCAGTACTTC
v_gene: TRBV5-1; j_gene: TRBJ2-5; abundance: many; d_gene: -; CDR3aa: CASSSGLTGQETQYF; CDR3nt: TGCGCCAGCAGCTCGGGCCTGACTGGCCAAGAGACCCAGTACTTC
v_gene: TRBV11-2; j_gene: TRBJ2-5; abundance: many; d_gene: -; CDR3aa: CASSLGDPVQETQYF; CDR3nt: TGTGCCAGCAGCTTAGGGGATCCGGTACAAGAGACCCAGTACTTC
v_gene: TRBV14; j_gene: TRBJ2-5; abundance: few; d_gene: -; CDR3aa: CASSPGTLGETQYF; CDR3nt: TGTGCCAGCAGCCCCGGGACCCTCGGAGAGACCCAGTACTTC
v_gene: TRBV11-1; j_gene: TRBJ1-5; abundance: -; d_gene: -; CDR3aa: CASSLDFSPDRDVINQPQHF; CDR3nt: TGTGCCAGCAGCTTAGATTTTAGCCCGGATCGGGACGTCATTAATCAGCCCCAGCATTTT
v_gene: TRBV29-1; j_gene: TRBJ2-5; abundance: many; d_gene: -; CDR3aa: CSVVGTLKETQYF; CDR3nt: TGCAGCGTGGTGGGGACCCTAAAAGAGACCCAGTACTTC
v_gene: TRBV13; j_gene: TRBJ2-3; abundance: few; d_gene: -; CDR3aa: CASSSLAEQGTQYF; CDR3nt: TGTGCCAGCAGCTCCCTGGCAGAGCAGGGTACGCAGTATTTT
v_gene: TRBV6-5; j_gene: TRBJ2-5; abundance: few; d_gene: -; CDR3aa: CASSSRVGQMQETQYF; CDR3nt: TGTGCCAGCAGTTCAAGGGTGGGTCAGATGCAAGAGACCCAGTACTTC
v_gene: TRBV6-1; j_gene: TRBJ2-7; abundance: many; d_gene: -; CDR3aa: CASSQALGGYEQYF; CDR3nt: TGTGCCAGCAGCCAGGCTCTGGGGGGTTACGAGCAGTACTTC
v_gene: TRBV29-1; j_gene: TRBJ2-1; abundance: many; d_gene: -; CDR3aa: CSVEDLGRDSQYNEQFF; CDR3nt: TGCAGCGTTGAAGATCTAGGGAGGGACAGCCAGTACAATGAGCAGTTCTTC
v_gene: TRBV27; j_gene: TRBJ1-4; abundance: many; d_gene: TRBD1; CDR3aa: CATRQGEKLFF; CDR3nt: TGTGCCACCCGACAGGGTGAAAAACTGTTTTTT
v_gene: TRBV3-1; j_gene: TRBJ2-7; abundance: -; d_gene: -; CDR3aa: CASSQGWTSIYEQYF; CDR3nt: TGTGCCAGCAGCCAAGGGTGGACTTCCATTTACGAGCAGTACTTC